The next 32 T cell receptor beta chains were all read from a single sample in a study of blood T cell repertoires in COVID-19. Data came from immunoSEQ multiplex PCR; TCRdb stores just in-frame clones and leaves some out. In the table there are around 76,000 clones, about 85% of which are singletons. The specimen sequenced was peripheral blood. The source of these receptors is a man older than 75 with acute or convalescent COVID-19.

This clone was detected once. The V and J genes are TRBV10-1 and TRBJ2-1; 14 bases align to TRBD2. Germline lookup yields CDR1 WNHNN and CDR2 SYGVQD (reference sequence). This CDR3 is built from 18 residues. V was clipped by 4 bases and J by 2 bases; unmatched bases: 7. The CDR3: CASSGGTSGSRTYNEQFF. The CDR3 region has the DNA TGCGCCAGCAGTGGGGGGACTAGCGGGAGTAGAACCTACAATGAGCAGTTCTTC.

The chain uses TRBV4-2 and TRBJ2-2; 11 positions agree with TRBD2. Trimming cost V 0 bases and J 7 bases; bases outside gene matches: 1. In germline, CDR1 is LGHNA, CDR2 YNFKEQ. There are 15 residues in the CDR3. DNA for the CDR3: TGTGCCAGCAGCCAAGACCTAGCGGGGGGCGGGGAGCTGTTTTTT. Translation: CASSQDLAGGGELFF.

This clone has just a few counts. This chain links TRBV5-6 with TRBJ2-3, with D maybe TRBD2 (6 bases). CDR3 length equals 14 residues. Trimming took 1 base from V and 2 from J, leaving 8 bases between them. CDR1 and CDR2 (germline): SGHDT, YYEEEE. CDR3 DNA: TGTGCCAGCAGCTTGTTAGCGGTCACAGATACGCAGTATTTT. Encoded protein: CASSLLAVTDTQYF.

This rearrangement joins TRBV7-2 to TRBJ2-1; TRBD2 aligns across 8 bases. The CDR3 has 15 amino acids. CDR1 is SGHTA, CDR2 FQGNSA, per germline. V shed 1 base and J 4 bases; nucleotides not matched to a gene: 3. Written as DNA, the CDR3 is TGTGCCAGCAGCTTAGTGATAGCGGGGTACAATGAGCAGTTCTTC. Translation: CASSLVIAGYNEQFF. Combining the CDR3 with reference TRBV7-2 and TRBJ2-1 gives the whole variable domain GAGVSQSPSNKVTEKGKDVELRCDPISGHTALYWYRQSLGQGLEFLIYFQGNSAPDKSGLPSDRFSAERTGGSVSTLTIQRTQQEDSAVYLCASSLVIAGYNEQFFGPGTRLTVL.

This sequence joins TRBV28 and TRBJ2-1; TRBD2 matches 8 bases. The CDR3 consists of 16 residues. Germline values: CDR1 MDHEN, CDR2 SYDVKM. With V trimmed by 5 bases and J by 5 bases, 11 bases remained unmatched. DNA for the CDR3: TGTGCCAGCAGTCCCTACCAGCCGACTAGCGACAATGAGCAGTTCTTC. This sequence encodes CASSPYQPTSDNEQFF.

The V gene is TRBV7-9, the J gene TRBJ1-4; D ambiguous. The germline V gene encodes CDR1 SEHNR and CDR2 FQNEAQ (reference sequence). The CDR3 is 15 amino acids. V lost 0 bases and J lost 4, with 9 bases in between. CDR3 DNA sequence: TGTGCCAGCAGCTTAGCAGGCGGAAATAATGAAAAACTGTTTTTT. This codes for CASSLAGGNNEKLFF. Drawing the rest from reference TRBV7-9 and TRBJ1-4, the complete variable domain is DTGVSQNPRHKITKRGQNVTFRCDPISEHNRLYWYRQTLGQGPEFLTYFQNEAQLEKSRLLSDRFSAERPKGSFSTLEIQRTEQGDSAMYLCASSLAGGNNEKLFFGSGTQLSVL.

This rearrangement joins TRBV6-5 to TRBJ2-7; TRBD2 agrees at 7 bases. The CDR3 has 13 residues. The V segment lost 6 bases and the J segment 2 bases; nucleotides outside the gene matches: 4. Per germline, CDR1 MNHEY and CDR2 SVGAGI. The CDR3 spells CASRGLDTYEQYF. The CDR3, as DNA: TGTGCCAGCAGAGGACTAGACACCTACGAGCAGTACTTC.

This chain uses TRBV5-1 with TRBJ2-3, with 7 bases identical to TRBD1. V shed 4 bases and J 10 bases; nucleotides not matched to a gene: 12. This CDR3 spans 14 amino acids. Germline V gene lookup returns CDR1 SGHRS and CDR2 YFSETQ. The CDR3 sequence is CASSDGTVTQAQYF. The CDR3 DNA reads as TGCGCCAGCAGCGACGGGACAGTCACACAAGCGCAGTATTTT.

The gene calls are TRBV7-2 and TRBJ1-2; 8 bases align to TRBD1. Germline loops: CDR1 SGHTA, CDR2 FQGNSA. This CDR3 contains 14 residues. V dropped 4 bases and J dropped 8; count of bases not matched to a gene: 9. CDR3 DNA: TGTGCCAGCAGCTCCGACAGGGGAGGAGGGGGCTACACCTTC. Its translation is CASSSDRGGGGYTF.

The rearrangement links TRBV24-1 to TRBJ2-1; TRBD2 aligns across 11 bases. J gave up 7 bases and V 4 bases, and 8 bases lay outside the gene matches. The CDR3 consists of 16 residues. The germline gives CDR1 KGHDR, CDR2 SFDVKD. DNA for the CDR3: TGTGCCACCAGTGACACCAATAGCGGGGGGGGGAATGAGCAGTTCTTC. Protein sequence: CATSDTNSGGGNEQFF.

The CDR3 reads CASSFGTGYTGELFF. CDR3 coding DNA: TGTGCCAGCAGCTTCGGGACAGGTTACACCGGGGAGCTGTTTTTT. The genes are TRBV7-8 and TRBJ2-2; 8 nucleotides line up with TRBD1. The CDR3 totals 15 residues. Germline V CDR1 and CDR2: SGHVS, FQNEAQ. Losses at the gene ends were 3 bases for V and 3 bases for J; bases not matched to a gene: 3.

Here the CDR3 DNA reads TGCGCCAGCAGCGGCACCAGGGACACCGGGGAGCTGTTTTTT. Translated: CASSGTRDTGELFF. The chain combines TRBV5-1 with TRBJ2-2, with a tentative D call TRBD1 (5 bases). The CDR3 is 14 residues long. Trimming removed 4 bases from V and 3 bases from J, with 10 bases in between. The germline V gene encodes CDR1 SGHRS and CDR2 YFSETQ.

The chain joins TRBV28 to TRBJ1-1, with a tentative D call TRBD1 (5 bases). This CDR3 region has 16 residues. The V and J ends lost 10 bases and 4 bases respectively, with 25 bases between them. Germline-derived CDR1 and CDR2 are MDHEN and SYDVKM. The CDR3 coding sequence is TGTGCCACCTCGAGGAGGGGTCGCGCTCCGAGCACTGAAGCTTTCTTT. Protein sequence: CATSRRGRAPSTEAFF.

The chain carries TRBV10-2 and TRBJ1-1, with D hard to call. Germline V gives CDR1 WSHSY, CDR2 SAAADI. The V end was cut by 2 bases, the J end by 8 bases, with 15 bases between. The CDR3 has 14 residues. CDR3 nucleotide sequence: TGCGCCAGCAGTGAGCTTGGCAGGCCTGTAGAAGCTTTCTTT. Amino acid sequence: CASSELGRPVEAFF.

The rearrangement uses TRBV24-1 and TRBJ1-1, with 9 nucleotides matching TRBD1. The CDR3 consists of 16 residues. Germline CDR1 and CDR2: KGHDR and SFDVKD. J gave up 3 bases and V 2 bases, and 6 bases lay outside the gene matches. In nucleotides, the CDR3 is TGTGCCACCAGTGATTCAGACAGGGGGGCGGACACTGAAGCTTTCTTT. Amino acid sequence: CATSDSDRGADTEAFF.

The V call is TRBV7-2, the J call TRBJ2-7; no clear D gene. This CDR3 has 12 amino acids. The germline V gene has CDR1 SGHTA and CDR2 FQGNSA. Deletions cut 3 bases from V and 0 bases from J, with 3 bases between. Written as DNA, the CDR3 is TGTGCCAGCAGCTTCAGCTCCTACGAGCAGTACTTC. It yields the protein CASSFSSYEQYF.

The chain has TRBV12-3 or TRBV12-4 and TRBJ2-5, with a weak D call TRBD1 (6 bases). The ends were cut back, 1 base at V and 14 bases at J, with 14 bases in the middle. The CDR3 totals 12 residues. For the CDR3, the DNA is TGTGCCAGCAGTTTAGGCAGGGGCCCTAAATACTTC. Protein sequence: CASSLGRGPKYF.

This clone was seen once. CDR3 sequence: CASSSGTGATNQPQHF. As DNA, the CDR3 is TGTGCCAGCAGCTCGGGTACAGGGGCTACCAATCAGCCCCAGCATTTT. The genes are TRBV5-8 and TRBJ1-5; 7 positions agree with TRBD1. J lost 3 bases, V lost 3 bases, and 9 bases had no gene match. Germline CDR1 and CDR2: SGHTS and YDEGEE. The CDR3 loop spans 16 amino acids. The variable domain in full, completed from reference TRBV5-8 and TRBJ1-5, reads EAGVTQSPTHLIKTRGQQATLRCSPISGHTSVYWYQQALGLGLQFLLWYDEGEERNRGNFPPRFSGRQFPNYSSELNVNALELEDSALYLCASSSGTGATNQPQHFGDGTRLSIL.

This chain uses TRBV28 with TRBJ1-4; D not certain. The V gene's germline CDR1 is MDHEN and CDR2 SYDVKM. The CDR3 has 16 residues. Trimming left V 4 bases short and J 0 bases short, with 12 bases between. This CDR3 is CASSSPGGPTNEKLFF. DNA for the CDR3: TGTGCCAGCAGTTCCCCCGGCGGGCCAACTAATGAAAAACTGTTTTTT.

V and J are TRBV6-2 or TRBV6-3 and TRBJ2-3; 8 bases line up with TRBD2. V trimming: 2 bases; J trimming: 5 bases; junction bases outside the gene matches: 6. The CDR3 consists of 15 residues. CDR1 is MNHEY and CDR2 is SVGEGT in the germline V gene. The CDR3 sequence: CASSYQAGAQDTQYF. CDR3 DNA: TGTGCCAGCAGTTACCAAGCGGGAGCCCAAGATACGCAGTATTTT.

CDR3 in amino acids: CASSLQGEETQYF. CDR3 in DNA: TGTGCCAGCAGTTTACAGGGGGAAGAGACCCAGTACTTC. The J gene is TRBJ2-5, the V gene TRBV6-6; 8 positions match TRBD1. From germline, CDR1 is MNHNY and CDR2 SVGAGI (reference sequence). V trimming: 4 bases; J trimming: 3 bases; junction bases outside the gene matches: 1. This CDR3 has 13 amino acids.

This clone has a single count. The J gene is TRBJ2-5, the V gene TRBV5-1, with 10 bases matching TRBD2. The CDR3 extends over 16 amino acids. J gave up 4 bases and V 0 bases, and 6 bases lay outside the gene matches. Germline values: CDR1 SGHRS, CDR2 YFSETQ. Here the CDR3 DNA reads TGCGCCAGCAGCTTGGGGTCCCAGCGGGGGGGAGAGACCCAGTACTTC. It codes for CASSLGSQRGGETQYF.

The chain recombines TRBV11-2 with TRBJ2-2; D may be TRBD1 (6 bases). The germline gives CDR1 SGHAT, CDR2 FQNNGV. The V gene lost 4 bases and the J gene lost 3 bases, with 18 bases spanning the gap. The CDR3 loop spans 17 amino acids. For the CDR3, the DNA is TGTGCCAGCAGCTCAGGAGACAGGAAAGTTTACACCGGGGAGCTGTTTTTT. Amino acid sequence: CASSSGDRKVYTGELFF.

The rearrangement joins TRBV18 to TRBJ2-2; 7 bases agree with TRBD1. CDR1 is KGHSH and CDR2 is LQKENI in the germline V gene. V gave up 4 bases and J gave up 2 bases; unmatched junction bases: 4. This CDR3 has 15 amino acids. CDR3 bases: TGTGCCAGCTCACTAGGGACAGCCAACACCGGGGAGCTGTTTTTT. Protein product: CASSLGTANTGELFF.

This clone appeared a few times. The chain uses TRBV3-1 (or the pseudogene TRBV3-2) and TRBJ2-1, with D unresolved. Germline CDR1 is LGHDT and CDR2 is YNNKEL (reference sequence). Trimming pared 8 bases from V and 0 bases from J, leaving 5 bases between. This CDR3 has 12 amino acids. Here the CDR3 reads CASVSSYNEQFF. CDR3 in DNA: TGTGCCAGCGTGAGCTCCTACAATGAGCAGTTCTTC.

The CDR3 protein is CASSYLGGDQPQHF. The CDR3 bases are TGTGCCAGTTCCTACCTGGGAGGGGATCAGCCCCAGCATTTT. This chain uses TRBV19 with TRBJ1-5; possibly TRBD1 for D (5 bases). The germline V gene encodes CDR1 LNHDA and CDR2 SQIVND (reference sequence). With 8 bases removed from V and 5 bases from J, the gap between germline ends came to 16 bases. This CDR3 is built from 14 residues.

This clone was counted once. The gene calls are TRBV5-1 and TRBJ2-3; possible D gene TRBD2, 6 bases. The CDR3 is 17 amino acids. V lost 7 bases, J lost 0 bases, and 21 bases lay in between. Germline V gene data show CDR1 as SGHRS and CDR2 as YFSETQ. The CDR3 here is CASARRGGLTSTDTQYF. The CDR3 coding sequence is TGCGCCAGCGCCCGGAGGGGTGGCCTGACTAGCACAGATACGCAGTATTTT.

The CDR3 bases are TGTGCCAGCTCACCAAATGATCTGGGCCCTGGCGTTAGCACAGATACGCAGTATTTT. Residues: CASSPNDLGPGVSTDTQYF. This chain uses TRBV18 with TRBJ2-3; D is ambiguous. This CDR3 spans 19 amino acids. CDR1 KGHSH and CDR2 LQKENI come from the germline V gene. V was cut by 2 bases and J by 0 bases, with 21 bases left in between.

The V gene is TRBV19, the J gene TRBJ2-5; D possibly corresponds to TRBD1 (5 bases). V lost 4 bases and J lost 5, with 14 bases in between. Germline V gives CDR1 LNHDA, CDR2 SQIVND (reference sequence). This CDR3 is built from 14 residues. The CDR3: CASSSLRQTETQYF. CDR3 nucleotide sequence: TGTGCCAGTAGTAGCCTTCGACAGACGGAGACCCAGTACTTC.

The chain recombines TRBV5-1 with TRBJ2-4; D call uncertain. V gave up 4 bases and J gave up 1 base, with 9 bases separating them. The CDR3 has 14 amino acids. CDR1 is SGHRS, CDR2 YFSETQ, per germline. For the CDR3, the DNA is TGCGCCAGCAGCCCCCCAGATGCCAAAAACATTCAGTACTTC. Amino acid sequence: CASSPPDAKNIQYF.

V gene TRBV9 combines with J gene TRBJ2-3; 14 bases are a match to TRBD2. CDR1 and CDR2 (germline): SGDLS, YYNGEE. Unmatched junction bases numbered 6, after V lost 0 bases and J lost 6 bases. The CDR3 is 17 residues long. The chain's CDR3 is CASSVGGTSGGQDTQYF. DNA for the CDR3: TGTGCCAGCAGCGTAGGGGGGACTAGCGGGGGCCAGGATACGCAGTATTTT.

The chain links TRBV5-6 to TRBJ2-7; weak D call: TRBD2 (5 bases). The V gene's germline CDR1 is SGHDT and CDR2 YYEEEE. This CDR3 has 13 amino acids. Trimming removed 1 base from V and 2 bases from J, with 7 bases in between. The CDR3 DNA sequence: TGTGCCAGCAGCTTGCCCGGGACCTACGAGCAGTACTTC. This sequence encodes CASSLPGTYEQYF. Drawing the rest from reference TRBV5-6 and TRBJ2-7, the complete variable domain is DAGVTQSPTHLIKTRGQQVTLRCSPKSGHDTVSWYQQALGQGPQFIFQYYEEEERQRGNFPDRFSGHQFPNYSSELNVNALLLGDSALYLCASSLPGTYEQYFGPGTRLTVT.